This is a list of T cell receptor beta chains from one sample in a study of cytomegalovirus exposure and HLA in healthy donors. The assay was immunoSEQ multiplex PCR, and TCRdb's table has in-frame clones only and misses some. The table lists 150,000 to 200,000 clones, about 70% of them singletons. Sequencing input: PBMCs. Source of these receptors: a man aged 25-45 years in good health and CMV-seropositive. Each CDR3 is given with its conserved first and last residue. D genes are given only for firm matches. Rows give clone size only sometimes, using once, few, many, or a class for an expanded clone.

D gene	clone size	V gene	J gene	CDR3 DNA	CDR3 protein
-	few	TRBV5-1	TRBJ2-7	TGCGCCAGTGGTACGGGACTCTCCTCCTACGAGCAGTACTTC	CASGTGLSSYEQYF
-	-	TRBV14	TRBJ2-1	TGTGCCAGCAGCCGGGACTCCCCTTGGAGCTTCTACAATGAGCAGTTCTTC	CASSRDSPWSFYNEQFF
-	few	TRBV30	TRBJ2-5	TGTGCCTCTGGAAGAGGAGGAAGCCAAGAGACCCAGTACTTC	CASGRGGSQETQYF
TRBD2	-	TRBV4-1	TRBJ2-1	TGCGCCAGCAGCCAAGTGTCTCCTAGCGGGAGGGATGAGCAGTTCTTC	CASSQVSPSGRDEQFF
-	-	TRBV7-6	TRBJ2-7	TGTGCCAGCAGCCCCGGAAGGACTGCCGGCTACGAGCAGTACTTC	CASSPGRTAGYEQYF
-	-	TRBV5-1	TRBJ2-7	TGCGCCAGCAGCTTGACGGGGTCTCTGGACCACGAGCAGTACTTC	CASSLTGSLDHEQYF
-	-	TRBV7-9	TRBJ1-4	TGTTCCAGCAGCTTGGGGGGTGGCATAGAAAAACTGTTTTTT	CSSSLGGGIEKLFF
TRBD1	-	TRBV5-1	TRBJ1-2	TGCGCCAGCAGCCCGGGACAGGGTGGGGGCTACACCTTC	CASSPGQGGGYTF
TRBD1	-	TRBV9	TRBJ2-1	TGTGCCAGCAGCGTAGATAACAGGGGCGATGAGCAGTTCTTC	CASSVDNRGDEQFF
-	-	TRBV4-2	TRBJ2-3	TGTGCCAGCAGCCAGGCTCTGGGGGGGGCGGATACGCAGTATTTT	CASSQALGGADTQYF
-	-	TRBV7-8	TRBJ2-7	TGTGCCAGCAGCTTAGATAGGTCAGGGGAACTCTACGAGCAGTACTTC	CASSLDRSGELYEQYF
-	few	TRBV6-1	TRBJ1-3	TGTGCCAGCAGTGCTGAGTCAGGGTCTGGAAACACCATATATTTT	CASSAESGSGNTIYF
TRBD1	-	TRBV4-1	TRBJ2-7	TGCGCCAGCAGCCAACTCCCGGGACAGGGGGCCTACGAGCAGTACTTC	CASSQLPGQGAYEQYF
-	-	TRBV30	TRBJ1-2	TGTGCCTGGAGTGTAGGCCAGGCCGAAGCCGGCTACACCTTC	CAWSVGQAEAGYTF
-	few	TRBV4-1	TRBJ1-4	TGCGCCAGCAGCCAATATTCTGCAACTAATGAAAAACTGTTTTTT	CASSQYSATNEKLFF
TRBD2	-	TRBV9	TRBJ2-1	TGTGCCAGCAGCGTAGAGGCGGGAGGGTACAATGAGCAGTTCTTC	CASSVEAGGYNEQFF
TRBD1	once	TRBV9	TRBJ1-3	TGTGCCAGCAGCCTGCTCGACAGGGCAACGGGAAACACCATATATTTT	CASSLLDRATGNTIYF
-	few	TRBV28	TRBJ1-4	TGTGCCAGCAGAACACACAATCCAGGGTTCAATGAAAAACTGTCTTTT	CASRTHNPGFNEKLSF
-	once	TRBV4-1	TRBJ2-5	TGCGCCAGCAGCCAAGTAGGCCAACACCGGGACAACCGAACCCAGTACTTC	CASSQVGQHRDNRTQYF
TRBD1	few	TRBV27	TRBJ2-1	TGTGCCAGCAGTTACATCCGGGACAGGGAAGACAATGAGCAGTTCTTC	CASSYIRDREDNEQFF
-	once	TRBV7-3	TRBJ1-2	TGTGCCAGCAGCCCGCAGGGCGGCAGGACTAACTATGGCTACACCTTC	CASSPQGGRTNYGYTF
-	few	TRBV12-2	TRBJ1-1	TGTGCAAGTCGCGGTACGACAGCCAACACTGAAGCTTTCTTT	CASRGTTANTEAFF
-	-	TRBV5-6	TRBJ2-2	TGTGCCAGCAGCTGGGGAGACACCGGGGAGCTGTTTTTT	CASSWGDTGELFF